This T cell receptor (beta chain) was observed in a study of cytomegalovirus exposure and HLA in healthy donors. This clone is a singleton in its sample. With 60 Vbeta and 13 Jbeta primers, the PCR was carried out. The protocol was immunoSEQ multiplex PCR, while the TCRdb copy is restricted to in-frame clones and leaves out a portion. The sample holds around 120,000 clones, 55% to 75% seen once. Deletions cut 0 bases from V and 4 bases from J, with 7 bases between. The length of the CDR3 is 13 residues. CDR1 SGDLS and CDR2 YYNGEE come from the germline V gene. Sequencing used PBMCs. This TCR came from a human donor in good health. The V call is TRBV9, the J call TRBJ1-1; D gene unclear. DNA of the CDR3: TGTGCCAGCAGCGTAGCCCTGAGCACTGAAGCTTTCTTT. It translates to CASSVALSTEAFF.